A single sample is the source of the 25 T cell receptor beta chains below, sequenced in a study of blood T cell repertoires in COVID-19. Sequencing used immunoSEQ multiplex PCR; TCRdb keeps in-frame clones, though not all of them. The table shows roughly 58,000 clones, with 72% occurring only once. Sequenced material: PBMCs or T cells enriched from blood (not recorded which). Receptors were obtained from a woman aged 55-70 years who had been exposed to COVID-19.

V gene TRBV27 combines with J gene TRBJ2-7; the match to TRBD2 covers 8 bases. Germline V lookup: CDR1 MNHEY, CDR2 SMNVEV (reference sequence). The V segment lost 3 bases and the J segment 3 bases; nucleotides outside the gene matches: 7. The CDR3 runs 15 residues. The CDR3 sequence: CASSFSGGSNYEQYF. The CDR3 DNA sequence: TGTGCCAGCAGTTTCAGCGGGGGTTCCAACTACGAGCAGTACTTC.

The V call is TRBV11-2, the J call TRBJ2-7, with D tentatively TRBD2 (5 bases). Per the germline V gene, CDR1 is SGHAT and CDR2 is FQNNGV. The CDR3 spans 17 residues. V shed 1 base and J shed 3 bases, with 19 bases lying between them. The DNA for the CDR3 is TGTGCCAGCAGCTTAGGGGCGGGTCTCAGCGGCTACTACGAGCAGTACTTC. It translates to CASSLGAGLSGYYEQYF.

A few counts support this clone. The gene calls are TRBV5-1 and TRBJ2-1; possible D gene TRBD2, 6 bases. This CDR3 is 15 amino acids long. Germline CDR1 and CDR2: SGHRS and YFSETQ. Between the trimmed V and J ends, which lost 3 bases and 9 bases, there was a span of 19 bases. CDR3 in amino acids: CASSSRDPLGGEQFF. CDR3 sequence (DNA): TGCGCCAGCAGCTCCCGGGACCCGCTCGGGGGTGAGCAGTTCTTC.

This rearrangement joins TRBV5-4 to TRBJ2-5; the match to TRBD1 covers 11 bases. Germline assignment: CDR1 SGHNT and CDR2 YYREEE (reference sequence). Trimming cost V 3 bases and J 2 bases; bases outside gene matches: 3. CDR3 length: 15 residues. CDR3 in amino acids: CASSSRDRGQETQYF. DNA for the CDR3: TGTGCCAGCAGCTCGAGGGACAGGGGGCAAGAGACCCAGTACTTC.

This clone was counted once. The CDR3 sequence is CASSLDSTTNEKLFF. The CDR3 nucleotides are TGCGCCAGCAGCCTAGACAGCACAACTAATGAAAAACTGTTTTTT. The chain uses TRBV5-1 and TRBJ1-4; TRBD1 is a possible D gene (5 bases). The CDR3 has 15 residues. V lost 4 bases and J 0 bases, leaving 10 bases between the germline ends. Germline-derived CDR1 and CDR2 are SGHRS and YFSETQ.

The rearrangement links TRBV27 to TRBJ2-5; 7 bases are shared with TRBD2. Germline V gives CDR1 MNHEY, CDR2 SMNVEV (reference sequence). The junction had 12 bases not matched to a gene; V was cut back by 7 bases and J by 4 bases. The CDR3 is 15 residues long. This CDR3 is CASKRGAGDRETQYF. Here the CDR3 DNA reads TGTGCCAGCAAACGAGGGGCGGGGGACCGAGAGACCCAGTACTTC.

The genes are TRBV5-6 and TRBJ2-1; 13 bases agree with TRBD2. The ends lost 2 bases at V and 8 bases at J; junction bases unmatched: 4. This CDR3 region has 15 residues. Germline-derived CDR1 and CDR2 are SGHDT and YYEEEE. In DNA form, the CDR3 reads TGTGCCAGCAGCTTAAGAACTAGCGGGGGGGATGAGCAGTTCTTC. Translation gives CASSLRTSGGDEQFF.

The J gene is TRBJ1-2, the V gene TRBV28; no firm D call. There are 14 residues in the CDR3. Germline CDR1 is MDHEN and CDR2 is SYDVKM. Between the trimmed V and J ends, which lost 5 bases and 5 bases, there was a span of 15 bases. CDR3 residues: CASSQRADSYGYTF. The CDR3 DNA is TGTGCCAGCAGTCAACGAGCGGATTCGTATGGCTACACCTTC.

This chain connects TRBV10-1 to TRBJ2-5; TRBD1 matches at 9 bases. Germline assignment: CDR1 WNHNN and CDR2 SYGVQD (reference sequence). This CDR3 has 13 residues. Trimming removed 3 bases from V and 5 bases from J; junction bases left unmatched: 1. CDR3 loop: CASSEQGAETQYF. Here the CDR3 DNA reads TGCGCCAGCAGTGAACAGGGGGCTGAGACCCAGTACTTC.

The rearrangement uses TRBV2 and TRBJ2-7; a weak D match, TRBD1 (6 bases). Per the germline V gene, CDR1 is SNHLY and CDR2 is FYNNEI. This CDR3 has 13 amino acids. V dropped 2 bases and J dropped 5 bases, with 10 bases sitting between them. CDR3 residues: CASSEQGFNEQYF. The CDR3 nucleotides read TGTGCCAGCAGTGAACAGGGGTTCAACGAGCAGTACTTC.

A note on this clone: The junction departs from germline at one end; a sequencing error may be responsible. The chain links TRBV5-1 to TRBJ1-5; the D gene is possibly TRBD1 (6 bases). Germline V gives CDR1 SGHRS, CDR2 YFSETQ. CDR3 length: 15 residues. In DNA, the CDR3 is TGCGCCAGCAGCTTGGGGGGGCAGGCCAATCAGCCCCAACATTTT. It yields the protein CASSLGGQANQPQHF. The whole variable domain, filled in from reference TRBV5-1 and TRBJ1-5, reads KAGVTQTPRYLIKTRGQQVTLSCSPISGHRSVSWYQQTPGQGLQFLFEYFSETQRNKGNFPGRFSGRQFSNSRSEMNVSTLELGDSALYLCASSLGGQANQPQHFGDGTRLSIL.

This clone turned up a few times. V is TRBV29-1 and J is TRBJ1-4; D not resolved. V lost 4 bases and J 8 bases, leaving 8 bases between the germline ends. Per the germline V gene, CDR1 is SQVTM and CDR2 is ANQGSEA. The CDR3 extends over 11 amino acids. CDR3 nucleotides: TGCAGCGTTGGAGGGAACGAAAAACTGTTTTTT. Protein product: CSVGGNEKLFF.

This chain uses TRBV6-2 or TRBV6-3 with TRBJ1-5; 10 nucleotides align to TRBD1. Germline assignment: CDR1 MNHEY and CDR2 SVGEGT. This CDR3 spans 15 amino acids. With 6 bases clipped from V and 6 bases from J, the junction kept 8 bases outside the gene matches. The CDR3 protein is CASSFTRDRGQPQHF. CDR3 nucleotide sequence: TGTGCCAGCAGCTTCACCCGGGACAGGGGTCAGCCCCAGCATTTT.

V usage is TRBV15 and J usage is TRBJ2-7, with a tentative D call TRBD1 (7 bases). The germline gives CDR1 LNHNV, CDR2 YYDKDF (reference sequence). V lost 4 bases and J lost 3, with 13 bases in between. This CDR3 is 14 amino acids long. The CDR3 sequence: CATSIQGGGYEQYF. In nucleotides, the CDR3 is TGTGCCACCAGCATCCAGGGGGGAGGCTACGAGCAGTACTTC.

The rearrangement links TRBV7-3 to TRBJ1-1, with D possibly being TRBD1 (6 bases). This CDR3 contains 14 residues. Trimming cost V 1 base and J 8 bases, with 14 bases left between them. CDR1 and CDR2 from the germline V gene are SGHTA and FQGTGA. The CDR3 DNA sequence: TGTGCCAGCAGCTTAATGGTCTCCGGGACAGAAGCTTTCTTT. It codes for CASSLMVSGTEAFF. The full variable domain, its missing parts supplied by reference TRBV7-3 and TRBJ1-1, is GAGVSQTPSNKVTEKGKYVELRCDPISGHTALYWYRQSLGQGPEFLIYFQGTGAADDSGLPNDRFFAVRPEGSVSTLKIQRTERGDSAVYLCASSLMVSGTEAFFGQGTRLTVV.

This chain links TRBV12-3 or TRBV12-4 with TRBJ1-2; weak D call: TRBD1 (6 bases). The CDR3 consists of 13 residues. V lost 5 bases and J lost 3, with 10 bases in between. CDR3 in DNA: TGTGCCAGCAGTACAGGGCCGGACTATGGCTACACCTTC. This encodes CASSTGPDYGYTF.

This clone was seen a handful of times. The V and J genes are TRBV7-9 and TRBJ2-7, with TRBD1 matching 7 bases. Germline V gene data show CDR1 as SEHNR and CDR2 as FQNEAQ (reference sequence). The CDR3 has 15 amino acids. With 1 base clipped from V and 6 bases from J, the junction kept 9 bases outside the gene matches. The chain's CDR3 is CASSLVGTVASEQYF. As DNA, the CDR3 is TGTGCCAGCAGCTTAGTCGGGACAGTGGCCTCCGAGCAGTACTTC.

The chain combines TRBV28 with TRBJ2-7; no firm D call. Germline V gene data show CDR1 as MDHEN and CDR2 as SYDVKM. V was clipped by 9 bases and J by 2 bases, with 17 bases between them. CDR3 length: 14 amino acids. CDR3 residues: CASHPPGTTYEQYF. The CDR3 nucleotides are TGTGCCAGTCACCCCCCAGGAACAACCTACGAGCAGTACTTC.

The chain uses TRBV2 and TRBJ1-4; D uncertain. V gave up 5 bases and J gave up 8 bases, with 15 bases separating them. Germline CDR1 SNHLY, CDR2 FYNNEI. The CDR3 is 14 residues long. The DNA for the CDR3 is TGTGCCAGCAGTCGTGGCGGGAGTAGAGAAAAACTGTTTTTT. Amino acid sequence: CASSRGGSREKLFF.

The chain combines TRBV12-3 or TRBV12-4 with TRBJ2-3; 8 nucleotides align to TRBD2. The ends lost 8 bases at V and 5 bases at J; junction bases unmatched: 6. The length of the CDR3 is 13 residues. CDR3 region: CASSVAGIDTQYF. Here the CDR3 DNA reads TGTGCCAGCTCGGTAGCGGGGATAGATACGCAGTATTTT.

In its sample, this clone was seen a few times. The V and J genes are TRBV6-5 and TRBJ1-1; 9 bases align to TRBD1. The V gene's germline CDR1 is MNHEY and CDR2 SVGAGI. Germline trimming cut 0 bases from V and 10 bases from J; bases unmatched to any gene: 9. The CDR3 runs to 15 residues. The CDR3 DNA follows: TGTGCCAGCAGTTACTCGATGCCCAAACAGGGGGCAGCTTTCTTT. This gives the protein CASSYSMPKQGAAFF.

This clone was counted between two and nine times. This rearrangement joins TRBV5-1 to TRBJ1-2; 8 nucleotides agree with TRBD1. V shed 4 bases, J shed 2 bases, and the junction held 16 bases outside the gene matches. CDR3 length equals 18 residues. The germline V gene encodes CDR1 SGHRS and CDR2 YFSETQ. In DNA, the CDR3 is TGCGCCAGCAGCCACAAAAGCGGGACAGGTGCCCAAAACTATGGCTACACCTTC. It codes for CASSHKSGTGAQNYGYTF.

The chain links TRBV28 to TRBJ2-7, with D possibly matching TRBD2 (5 bases). V dropped 6 bases and J dropped 3 bases, with 9 bases sitting between them. Germline V gene lookup returns CDR1 MDHEN and CDR2 SYDVKM. The CDR3 length is 12 residues. Here the CDR3 reads CASRTGIYEQYF. The DNA of the CDR3 is TGTGCCAGCAGAACCGGGATCTACGAGCAGTACTTC.

The chain employs TRBV28 and TRBJ1-2, with D tentatively TRBD1 (5 bases). Germline V lookup: CDR1 MDHEN, CDR2 SYDVKM. The CDR3 runs to 14 residues. Deletions cut 5 bases from V and 8 bases from J, with 18 bases between. Written as DNA, the CDR3 is TGTGCCAGCAGTATCCAATTCAGGGTGGGGGGCTACACCTTC. This sequence encodes CASSIQFRVGGYTF.

The J gene is TRBJ1-2, the V gene TRBV24-1, with 7 bases matching TRBD1. This CDR3 is 15 amino acids long. Germline-derived CDR1 and CDR2 are KGHDR and SFDVKD. Germline trimming cut 3 bases from V and 0 bases from J; bases unmatched to any gene: 3. In DNA, the CDR3 is TGTGCCACCAGTGATCGACAGGGAACTAACTATGGCTACACCTTC. It is translated as CATSDRQGTNYGYTF.